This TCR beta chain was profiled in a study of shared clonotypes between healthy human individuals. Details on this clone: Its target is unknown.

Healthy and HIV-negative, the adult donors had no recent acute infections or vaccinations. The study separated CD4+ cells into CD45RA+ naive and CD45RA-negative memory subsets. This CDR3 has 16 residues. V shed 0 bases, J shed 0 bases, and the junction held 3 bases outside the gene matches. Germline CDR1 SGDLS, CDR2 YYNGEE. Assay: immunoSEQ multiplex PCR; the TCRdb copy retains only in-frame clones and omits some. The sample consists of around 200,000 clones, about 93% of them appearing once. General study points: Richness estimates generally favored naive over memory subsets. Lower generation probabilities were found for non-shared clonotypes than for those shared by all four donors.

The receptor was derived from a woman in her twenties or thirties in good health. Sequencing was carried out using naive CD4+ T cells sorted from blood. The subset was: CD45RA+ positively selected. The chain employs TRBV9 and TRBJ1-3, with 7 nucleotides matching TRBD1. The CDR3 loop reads CASSVEGAHSGNTIYF. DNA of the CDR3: TGTGCCAGCAGCGTAGAGGGGGCCCACTCTGGAAACACCATATATTTT. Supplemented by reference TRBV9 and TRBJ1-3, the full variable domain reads DSGVTQTPKHLITATGQRVTLRCSPRSGDLSVYWYQQSLDQGLQFLIQYYNGEERAKGNILERFSAQQFPDLHSELNLSSLELGDSALYFCASSVEGAHSGNTIYFGEGSWLTVV.